The next 30 T cell receptor beta chains were all read from a single sample in a study of tumor-infiltrating lymphocytes in primary liver carcinoma. The investigators made TCR beta cDNA from about 500 ng total RNA, using a constant-region primer. Three nested multiplex PCR rounds of slightly modified ARM-PCR generated TCR beta libraries. Two initial PCR rounds of approximately 10 cycles each paired TRBV1-TRBV30 forward primers with a C-beta reverse primer. From the multiplex PCR reads, TCRdb called clonotypes with MiXCR, one entry per CDR3 protein. The repertoire holds a few hundred thousand distinct CDR3 sequences, with 50% to 75% as singletons. The source of the blood RNA was unsorted whole blood, and germline DNA was extracted as well. Input material: peripheral blood. These receptors originate from a woman in her thirties with primary liver carcinoma and hepatitis B virus infection.

With regard to this clonotype: A read error may produce the germline difference seen at one junction end. The chain recombines TRBV11-2 with TRBJ2-1, with D hard to call. This CDR3 has 13 amino acids. CDR1 SGHAT and CDR2 FQNNGV come from the germline V gene. The CDR3 protein is CANSPNRVQEQFF. CDR3 in DNA: TGTGCCAACAGCCCAAACCGCGTGCAAGAGCAGTTCTTC.

On this clonotype: The CDR3 ends on some other residue instead of the conserved phenylalanine or tryptophan, so this is likely a read error. The V call is TRBV6-6, the J call TRBJ2-7; D call uncertain. The CDR3 spans 13 residues. The ends were cut back, 7 bases at V and 4 bases at J, with 14 bases in the middle. Germline lookup yields CDR1 MNHNY and CDR2 SVGAGI (reference sequence). The CDR3 DNA is TGTGCCAGCACCCAACCCACCCCATACGAGCAGTACCTC. Translating gives CASTQPTPYEQYL.

Regarding this clonotype: Since the CDR3 does not end with the conserved phenylalanine or tryptophan, this likely comes from a read error. The chain links TRBV28 to TRBJ2-1, with 15 bases that match TRBD2. CDR3 length equals 15 residues. The V segment lost 5 bases and the J segment 8 bases; nucleotides outside the gene matches: 4. The germline CDR1 and CDR2 sequences are MDHEN and SYDVKM. This CDR3 is CASSRTSGRADEQFV. The CDR3, as DNA: TGTGCCAGCAGTCGGACTAGCGGGAGGGCAGATGAGCAGTTCGTC.

A note on this clonotype: Likely a read error: the CDR3 ends without its conserved phenylalanine or tryptophan. The CDR3 DNA reads as TGTGCCAGCAGTTTCCGGGGCGAGGGCACTGAAGCTTTCTTG. Protein sequence: CASSFRGEGTEAFL. This chain uses TRBV6-2 or TRBV6-3 with TRBJ1-1, with D tentatively TRBD1 (5 bases). The germline gives CDR1 MNHEY, CDR2 SVGEGT. V was pared by 4 bases and J by 4 bases, with 13 bases between. The CDR3 consists of 14 residues.

The rearrangement joins TRBV6-5 to TRBJ2-7, with D possibly being TRBD1 or TRBD2 (7 bases each). CDR3 size: 15 residues. V was cut by 7 bases and J by 6 bases, with 22 bases left in between. In germline, CDR1 is MNHEY, CDR2 SVGAGI. The CDR3 region is CASTPDGGGGFEQYF. Here the CDR3 DNA reads TGTGCCAGCACCCCGGACGGGGGAGGGGGCTTCGAGCAGTACTTC.

J is TRBJ2-1 and V is TRBV29-1; weak D call: TRBD2 (6 bases). Between the trimmed V and J ends, which lost 6 bases and 0 bases, there was a span of 12 bases. This CDR3 region has 14 residues. The germline gives CDR1 SQVTM, CDR2 ANQGSEA. Here the CDR3 reads CSVGTPSSYNEQFF. For the CDR3, the DNA is TGCAGCGTCGGGACTCCGAGCTCCTACAATGAGCAGTTCTTC.

This sequence joins TRBV24-1 and TRBJ2-2; TRBD1 agrees at 12 bases. This CDR3 has 16 residues. The V gene end was trimmed by 8 bases and the J gene end by 7 bases; junction bases not matched to a gene: 10. CDR1 and CDR2 from the germline V gene are KGHDR and SFDVKD. The CDR3 DNA reads TGTGCCACCAATGACCCCGGGACAGGGGGCATCGGGGAGCTGTTTTTT. Protein: CATNDPGTGGIGELFF.

This clonotype was observed a few times. J is TRBJ2-1 and V is TRBV5-4; 14 positions match TRBD2. Germline V lookup: CDR1 SGHNT, CDR2 YYREEE (reference sequence). The V and J ends lost 4 bases and 4 bases, in that order; junction bases with no gene match: 7. The CDR3 is 17 amino acids. The CDR3 sequence is CASSIGTSGSGYNEQFF. Written as DNA, the CDR3 is TGTGCCAGCAGCATCGGGACTAGCGGGAGTGGGTACAATGAGCAGTTCTTC. The entire variable domain, with the rest obtained from reference TRBV5-4 and TRBJ2-1, is as follows: ETGVTQSPTHLIKTRGQQVTLRCSSQSGHNTVSWYQQALGQGPQFIFQYYREEENGRGNFPPRFSGLQFPNYSSELNVNALELDDSALYLCASSIGTSGSGYNEQFFGPGTRLTVL.

This clonotype was detected only a few times. One base away lies a much larger clone, so this may be a sequencing read error. The CDR3 loop reads CASSRLAGRSTDTQYF. In DNA, the CDR3 is TGTGCCAGCAGCCGGCTAGCGGGACGAAGCACAGATACGCAGTATTTT. The rearrangement links TRBV11-2 to TRBJ2-3, with 9 bases that match TRBD2. Germline values: CDR1 SGHAT, CDR2 FQNNGV. The trim removed 5 bases at V and 0 bases at J, leaving 6 bases unmatched. The CDR3 has 16 residues.

This clonotype appeared many times. The chain has TRBV4-3 and TRBJ2-2, with D maybe TRBD1 (5 bases). In germline, CDR1 is LGHNA, CDR2 YSLEER. Trimming removed 2 bases at V and 7 bases at J, with 17 bases between. The CDR3 has 16 residues. The CDR3 loop is CASSQSPTAGDGELFF. CDR3 coding DNA: TGCGCCAGCAGCCAATCCCCGACAGCAGGCGACGGGGAGCTGTTTTTT.

As concerns this clonotype: At one boundary the junction diverges from the germline segment, which might be a read error. The chain is built from TRBV6-2 or TRBV6-3 and TRBJ2-6; D is undetermined. Germline V gene lookup returns CDR1 MNHEY and CDR2 SVGEGT. The CDR3 has 17 amino acids. Here the CDR3 DNA reads TGTGCCAGCAGTTACTCGATATCATCGGCCGAGGCCAAAGTCCTGACTTTC. Translating it yields CASSYSISSAEAKVLTF.

This chain connects TRBV4-2 to TRBJ1-2; the D is unclear. Per germline, CDR1 LGHNA and CDR2 YNFKEQ. The ends were cut back, 0 bases at V and 0 bases at J, with 8 bases in the middle. The CDR3 contains 15 residues. The CDR3 region is CASSQDACSNYGYTF. CDR3 nucleotides: TGTGCCAGCAGCCAAGATGCGTGCTCTAACTATGGCTACACCTTC.

The rearrangement uses TRBV28 and TRBJ2-3; D is unresolved. Trimming removed 5 bases from V and 2 bases from J, with 17 bases in between. Germline-derived CDR1 and CDR2 are MDHEN and SYDVKM. This CDR3 region has 16 residues. This CDR3 reads CASSAPGPWPTDTQYF. The CDR3 DNA is TGTGCCAGCAGTGCTCCAGGTCCCTGGCCCACAGATACGCAGTATTTT.

In the case of this clonotype: The junction departs from the called germline gene at one end, perhaps through a read error. J is TRBJ1-5 and V is TRBV6-1; D not certain. This CDR3 is 14 amino acids long. Looked up from germline, CDR1 is MNHNS and CDR2 is SASEGT. The CDR3 loop is CAGSDLIANQPQHF. The CDR3 DNA is TGTGCCGGCAGTGACCTAATAGCGAATCAGCCCCAGCATTTT.

This clonotype was detected a few times. This rearrangement joins TRBV19 to TRBJ1-2; possible D gene TRBD1, 6 bases. The V gene lost 8 bases and the J gene lost 8 bases, with 21 bases spanning the gap. Germline CDR1 is LNHDA and CDR2 is SQIVND (reference sequence). The CDR3 is 14 amino acids. CDR3 DNA sequence: TGTGCCAGTTCTAGGGAACAGGGTAATTACGGCTACACCTTC. Translation: CASSREQGNYGYTF.

This clonotype came up many times. The CDR3 nucleotides read TGTGCCAGCAGTTACGACAGCTATGGCTACACCTTC. Protein sequence: CASSYDSYGYTF. V and J are TRBV6-2 or TRBV6-3 and TRBJ1-2, with D possibly being TRBD1 (5 bases). V shed 2 bases and J shed 4 bases, with 5 bases lying between them. The CDR3 runs to 12 residues. Germline values: CDR1 MNHEY, CDR2 SVGEGT.

This clonotype appeared many times. The CDR3 protein is CASSSRHGTQYF. The CDR3, as DNA: TGTGCCAGCAGCTCCCGTCATGGGACGCAGTATTTT. The chain employs TRBV13 and TRBJ2-3; D unresolved. Germline V gene sequence: CDR1 PRHDT, CDR2 FYEKMQ (reference sequence). V was pared by 4 bases and J by 9 bases, with 11 bases between. CDR3 length: 12 residues. The whole variable domain, filled in from reference TRBV13 and TRBJ2-3, reads AAGVIQSPRHLIKEKRETATLKCYPIPRHDTVYWYQQGPGQDPQFLISFYEKMQSDKGSIPDRFSAQQFSDYHSELNMSSLELGDSALYFCASSSRHGTQYFGPGTRLTVL.

Points on this clonotype: A much larger clone differs by one base, so this may be a read error. J is TRBJ2-2 and V is TRBV12-3 or TRBV12-4; maybe TRBD2 (5 bases). CDR3 length: 15 residues. CDR3 residues: CVSSSPHSVTGELFF. CDR3 in DNA: TGTGTCAGCAGCTCCCCACATAGCGTCACCGGGGAGCTGTTTTTT.

On this clonotype: A read error may explain this, as a much larger clone is one base away. The rearrangement joins TRBV6-1 to TRBJ2-6, with 7 bases identical to TRBD1. The CDR3 is 15 amino acids. Germline V lookup: CDR1 MNHNS, CDR2 SASEGT. In DNA form, the CDR3 reads TGTGGCAGCAGCCACAGGGGCTCTGGGGCCAACGTCCTGACTTTC. Protein product: CGSSHRGSGANVLTF.

This clonotype was seen repeatedly, ten times or more. The gene calls are TRBV6-5 and TRBJ2-1; the D gene is possibly TRBD1 (6 bases). The CDR3 length is 15 residues. The V gene's germline CDR1 is MNHEY and CDR2 SVGAGI. The V and J ends lost 5 bases and 9 bases respectively, with 20 bases between them. CDR3 DNA: TGTGCCAGCAGTCAGGGGATCGGGCAGGAAGGTGAGCAGTTCTTC. Encoded protein: CASSQGIGQEGEQFF.

With regard to this clonotype: A clone one base away is much larger, so this may be a read error. The chain uses TRBV6-1 and TRBJ1-4; D ambiguous. CDR3 length: 13 residues. Germline values: CDR1 MNHNS, CDR2 SASEGT. V was trimmed by 8 bases and J by 8 bases, leaving 15 bases between them. The CDR3 DNA reads as TGTGCCAGCTCGTCCACGGTGGCGGAAAAACTGTTTTTT. Encoded protein: CASSSTVAEKLFF.

This clonotype was detected many times. The chain uses TRBV11-3 and TRBJ1-3; no clear D. This CDR3 spans 14 amino acids. Deletions cut 3 bases from V and 7 bases from J, with 13 bases between. Looked up from germline, CDR1 is SGHNT and CDR2 is YENEEA. The CDR3 is CASSLYLSSNTIYF. The DNA for the CDR3 is TGTGCCAGCAGCTTGTATCTGTCGTCGAACACCATATATTTT.

Notes on this clonotype: A much larger clone sits a single nucleotide away, making a read error possible. The conserved phenylalanine or tryptophan normally closing the CDR3 is absent here, so this likely arose from a read error. V gene TRBV12-3 or TRBV12-4 combines with J gene TRBJ2-2; D is undetermined. The CDR3 is 16 residues long. V gave up 3 bases and J gave up 6 bases, with 17 bases separating them. CDR3 nucleotide sequence: TGTGCCAGCAGTTTTTGGAGCAAGAGGCTACCCGGGGAGCTGTTTTAT. Its translation: CASSFWSKRLPGELFY.

This clonotype was seen ten or more times. V usage is TRBV7-9 and J usage is TRBJ2-1; a weak D match, TRBD2 (5 bases). Germline assignment: CDR1 SEHNR and CDR2 FQNEAQ (reference sequence). CDR3 length equals 12 residues. Trimming pared 5 bases from V and 10 bases from J, leaving 12 bases between. In nucleotides, the CDR3 is TGTGCCAGCAGCGCCGACCGAGGGGAGCAGTTCTTC. Encoded protein: CASSADRGEQFF.

The rearrangement links TRBV7-9 to TRBJ2-3; perhaps TRBD1 as D (5 bases). In germline, CDR1 is SEHNR, CDR2 FQNEAQ (reference sequence). This CDR3 is built from 13 residues. Between the trimmed V and J ends, which lost 7 bases and 2 bases, there was a span of 10 bases. The CDR3 DNA is TGTGCCAGCACAAGGGGCTCCACAGATACGCAGTATTTT. Translating it yields CASTRGSTDTQYF.

This chain uses TRBV18 with TRBJ2-1, with TRBD2 matching over 7 bases. V lost 5 bases to trimming and J lost 9 bases; unmatched junction nucleotides: 4. Germline loops: CDR1 KGHSH, CDR2 LQKENI. The CDR3 contains 12 residues. This CDR3 is CASSESGVEQFF. The CDR3 nucleotides are TGTGCCAGCTCAGAAAGCGGGGTTGAGCAGTTCTTC.

The rearrangement uses TRBV11-2 and TRBJ1-5; no reliable D call. The J call may be wrong; the DNA end is better matched by TRBJ2-3. Germline V gives CDR1 SGHAT, CDR2 FQNNGV. This CDR3 spans 15 amino acids. This CDR3 is CAKTLRQDRNQPQYF. CDR3 nucleotide sequence: TGTGCCAAGACACTCAGGCAGGATAGGAATCAGCCCCAGTATTTT.

Concerning this clonotype itself: The junction shows a germline mismatch at one end, possibly a read error. V and J are TRBV18 and TRBJ1-1, with TRBD1 matching over 7 bases. This CDR3 comprises 16 residues. Looked up from germline, CDR1 is KGHSH and CDR2 is LQKENI. Here the CDR3 reads CVSSATGARMNTEAFF. The CDR3 DNA reads as TGTGTCAGCTCCGCCACAGGGGCGAGGATGAACACTGAAGCTTTCTTT.

This chain connects TRBV11-2 to TRBJ2-5; D assignment may be TRBD1 or TRBD2 (5 bases each). The CDR3 runs 17 residues. V shed 5 bases and J shed 3 bases, with 22 bases lying between them. The germline gives CDR1 SGHAT, CDR2 FQNNGV. CDR3 loop: CASSHPGTHVGKETQYF. The DNA of the CDR3 is TGTGCCAGCAGCCATCCCGGGACGCACGTGGGGAAAGAGACCCAGTACTTC.

V and J are TRBV6-6 and TRBJ1-5; D ambiguous. CDR1 is MNHNY and CDR2 is SVGAGI in the germline V gene (reference sequence). This CDR3 comprises 15 residues. The germline V and J ends were trimmed by 4 bases and 7 bases, with 17 bases remaining between them. This CDR3 is CASSWGEGLDQPQHF. CDR3 DNA: TGTGCCAGCAGTTGGGGAGAGGGCCTCGACCAGCCCCAGCATTTT.